The clone carrying this T cell receptor beta chain was recorded only once. The data stem from a study of blood T cell repertoires in COVID-19. Measured with immunoSEQ multiplex PCR; TCRdb has only the in-frame clones, and not every one. The repertoire includes roughly 180,000 clones, 60% to 85% of them detected once, and more than 6.5% sits in the top ten. V lost 2 bases and J 3 bases, leaving 13 bases between the germline ends. The germline gives CDR1 MNHNY, CDR2 SVGAGI (reference sequence). The CDR3 contains 15 residues. The sequence derives from a woman between 50 and 59 years old with active or convalescent COVID-19. This chain joins TRBV6-6 and TRBJ1-1; TRBD1 is a possible D gene (6 bases). Sequenced material: peripheral blood. The CDR3 DNA reads as TGTGCCAGCAGTTACGGGGGACATAGGGACACTGAAGCTTTCTTT. Amino acid sequence: CASSYGGHRDTEAFF.